This T cell receptor (beta chain) was captured by sequencing in a study of T cells after yellow fever vaccination. Broader study findings: FACS-sorted repertoires could contain abundant clonotypes contaminating from the bulk population. CD4 and CD8 compartments shared a small share of clonotypes, likely from convergent recombination.

This clonotype was seen more than once but under ten times. Antigen unknown. CDR3 length: 15 residues. V lost 0 bases to trimming and J lost 4 bases, with 9 bases between them. CDR1 and CDR2 from the germline V gene are LGHNA and YSLEER. TCRdb reanalysed the 5' RACE reads using MiXCR and keeps one entry per CDR3 protein. The repertoire holds about 340,000 distinct CDR3 sequences, with approximately 12% as singletons. Sequenced material: CD4+ T cells sorted from PBMCs, taken 15 days after the yellow fever booster vaccination. The source is a man younger than 35 who received the YFV17D yellow fever vaccine. The rearrangement links TRBV4-3 to TRBJ2-2; a possible D gene is TRBD1 (5 bases). The CDR3 region has the DNA TGCGCCAGCAGCCAAGAACCAGGGCGCACCGGGGAGCTGTTTTTT. Its protein product is CASSQEPGRTGELFF.